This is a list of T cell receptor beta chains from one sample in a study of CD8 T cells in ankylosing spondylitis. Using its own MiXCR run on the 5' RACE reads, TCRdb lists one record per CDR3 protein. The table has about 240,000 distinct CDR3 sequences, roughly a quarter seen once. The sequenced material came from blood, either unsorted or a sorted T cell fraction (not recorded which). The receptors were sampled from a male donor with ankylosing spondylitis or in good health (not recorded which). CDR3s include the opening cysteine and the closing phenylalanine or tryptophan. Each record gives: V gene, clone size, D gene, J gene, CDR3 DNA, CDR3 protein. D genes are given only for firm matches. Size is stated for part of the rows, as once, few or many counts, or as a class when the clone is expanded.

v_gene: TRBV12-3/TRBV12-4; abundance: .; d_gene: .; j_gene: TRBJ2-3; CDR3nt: TGTGCCAGCAGCACCCTAGCAGATACGCAGTATTTT; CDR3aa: CASSTLADTQYF
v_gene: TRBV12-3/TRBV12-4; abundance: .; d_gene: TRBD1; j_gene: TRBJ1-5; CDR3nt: TGTGCCAGCAGTTCCCGCTCAGGACAGGGGAATCAGCCCCAGCATTTT; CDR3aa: CASSSRSGQGNQPQHF
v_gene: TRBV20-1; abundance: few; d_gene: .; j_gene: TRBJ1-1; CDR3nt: TGCAGTGCTAGAACCCAATTAAACACTGAAGCTTTCTTT; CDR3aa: CSARTQLNTEAFF
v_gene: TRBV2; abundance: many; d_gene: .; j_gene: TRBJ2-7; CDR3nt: TGTGCCAGCAAGCCTGACGCCTACGAGCAGTACTTC; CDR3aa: CASKPDAYEQYF
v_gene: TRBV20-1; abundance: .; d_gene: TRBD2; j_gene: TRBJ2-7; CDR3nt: TGCAGTGCTGCCTCTAGCGGGGGGGAGGCGATTCCCTACTTC; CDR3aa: CSAASSGGEAIPYF
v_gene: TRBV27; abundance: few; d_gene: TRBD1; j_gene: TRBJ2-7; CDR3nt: TGTGCCAGCAGTTCTAGGCACAGGGGATACGAGCAGTACTTC; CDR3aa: CASSSRHRGYEQYF
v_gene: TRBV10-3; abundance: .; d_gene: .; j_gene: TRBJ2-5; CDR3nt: TGTGCCATCAGTGAGTCTGACATCCAAGAGACCCAGTACTTC; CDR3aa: CAISESDIQETQYF
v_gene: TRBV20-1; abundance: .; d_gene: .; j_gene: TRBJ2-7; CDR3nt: TGCAGTGCTCCCCTTGGAGGAACGGACGAGCAGTACTTC; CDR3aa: CSAPLGGTDEQYF
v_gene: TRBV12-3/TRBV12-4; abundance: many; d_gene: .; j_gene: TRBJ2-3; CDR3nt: TGTGCCAGCAGTTACGACCTGGGGGCAGATACGCAGTATTTT; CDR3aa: CASSYDLGADTQYF
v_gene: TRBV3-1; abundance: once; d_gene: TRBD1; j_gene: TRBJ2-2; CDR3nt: TGTACCTTCAGTTCCCTAACAGGGGGTGTGGGGAACACCGGGGAGCTGTTTTTT; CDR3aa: CTFSSLTGGVGNTGELFF
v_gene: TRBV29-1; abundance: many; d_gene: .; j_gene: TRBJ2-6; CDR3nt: TGCAGCGTTGATGAATCTGGGGCCAACGTCCTGACTTTC; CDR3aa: CSVDESGANVLTF
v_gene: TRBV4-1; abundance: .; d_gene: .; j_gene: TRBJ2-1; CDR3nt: TGCGCCAGCAGCCAAGAAGTGCAGGGGAGGGAGCAGTTCTTC; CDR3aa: CASSQEVQGREQFF
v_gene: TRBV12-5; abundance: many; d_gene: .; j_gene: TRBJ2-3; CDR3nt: TGTGCTAGTGCCATTGAGAGGTTGTCAGATACGCAGTATTTT; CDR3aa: CASAIERLSDTQYF
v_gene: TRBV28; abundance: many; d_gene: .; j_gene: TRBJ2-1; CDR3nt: TGTGCCAGCCGCTTCGGGGGAGCGGCTCGGCTGGTGAGGTCCAATGAGCAGTTCTTC; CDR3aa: CASRFGGAARLVRSNEQFF
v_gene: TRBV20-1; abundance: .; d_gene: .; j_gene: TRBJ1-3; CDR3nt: TGCAGTGCTAGCTCGGGATCTGGAAACACCATATATTTT; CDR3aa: CSASSGSGNTIYF
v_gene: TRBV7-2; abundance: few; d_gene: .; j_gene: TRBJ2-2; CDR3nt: TGTGCCAGCAGCAGAGACAGCCTACCCACCGGGGAGCTGTTTTTT; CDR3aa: CASSRDSLPTGELFF
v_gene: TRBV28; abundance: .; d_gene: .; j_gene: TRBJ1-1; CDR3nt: TGTGCCAGCAGCGACAACACTGAAGCTTTCTTT; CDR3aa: CASSDNTEAFF
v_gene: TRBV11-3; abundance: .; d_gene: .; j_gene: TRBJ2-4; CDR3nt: TGTGCCAGCAGCTTAGGGGGTTGGGGCATTCAGTACTTC; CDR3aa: CASSLGGWGIQYF
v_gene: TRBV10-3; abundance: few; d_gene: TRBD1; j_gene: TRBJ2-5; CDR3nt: TGTGCCATCAGCACAGGGGGGAAGACCCAGTACTTC; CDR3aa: CAISTGGKTQYF
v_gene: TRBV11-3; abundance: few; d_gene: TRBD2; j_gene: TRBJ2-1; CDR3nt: TGTGCCAGCAGCCCGGGACTAGTCTCCTACAATGAGCAGTTCTTC; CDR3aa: CASSPGLVSYNEQFF
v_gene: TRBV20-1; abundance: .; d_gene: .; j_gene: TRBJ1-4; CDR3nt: TGCAGTGCTAGAGAAGTTGGGAGGCGGAATGAAAAACTGTTTTTT; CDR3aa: CSAREVGRRNEKLFF